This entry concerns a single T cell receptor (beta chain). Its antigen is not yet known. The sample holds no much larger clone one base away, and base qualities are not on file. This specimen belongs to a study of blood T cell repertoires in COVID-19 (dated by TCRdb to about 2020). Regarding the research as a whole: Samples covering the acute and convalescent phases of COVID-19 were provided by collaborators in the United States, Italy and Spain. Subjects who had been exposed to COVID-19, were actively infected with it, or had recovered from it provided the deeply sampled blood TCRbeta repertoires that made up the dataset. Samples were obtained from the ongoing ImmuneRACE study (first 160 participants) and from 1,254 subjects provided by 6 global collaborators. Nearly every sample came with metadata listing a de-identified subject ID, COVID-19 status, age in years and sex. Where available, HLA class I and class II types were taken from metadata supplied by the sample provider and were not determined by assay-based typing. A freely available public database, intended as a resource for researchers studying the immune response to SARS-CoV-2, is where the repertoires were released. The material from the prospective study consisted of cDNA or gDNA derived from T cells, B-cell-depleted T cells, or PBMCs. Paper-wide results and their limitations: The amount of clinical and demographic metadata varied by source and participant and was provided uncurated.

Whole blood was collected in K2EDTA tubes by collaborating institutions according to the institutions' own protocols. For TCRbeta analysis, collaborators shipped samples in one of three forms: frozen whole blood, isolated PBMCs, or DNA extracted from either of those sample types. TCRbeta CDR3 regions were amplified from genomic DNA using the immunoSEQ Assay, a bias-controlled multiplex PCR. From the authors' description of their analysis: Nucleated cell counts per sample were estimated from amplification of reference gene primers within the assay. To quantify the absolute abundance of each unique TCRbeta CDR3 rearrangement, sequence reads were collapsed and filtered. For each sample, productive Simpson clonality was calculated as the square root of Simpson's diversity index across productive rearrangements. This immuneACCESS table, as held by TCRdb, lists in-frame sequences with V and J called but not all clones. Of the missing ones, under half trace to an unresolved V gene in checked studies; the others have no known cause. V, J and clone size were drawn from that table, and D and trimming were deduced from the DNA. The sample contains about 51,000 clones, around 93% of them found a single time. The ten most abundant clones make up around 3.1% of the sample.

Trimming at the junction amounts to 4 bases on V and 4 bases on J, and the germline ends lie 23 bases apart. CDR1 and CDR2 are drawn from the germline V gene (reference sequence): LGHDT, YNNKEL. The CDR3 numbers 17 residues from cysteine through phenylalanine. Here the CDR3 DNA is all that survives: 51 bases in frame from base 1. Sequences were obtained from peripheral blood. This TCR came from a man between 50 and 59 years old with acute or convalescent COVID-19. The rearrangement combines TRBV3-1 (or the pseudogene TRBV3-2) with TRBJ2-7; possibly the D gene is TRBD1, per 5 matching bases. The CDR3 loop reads CASSPPRYTHRGYEQYF. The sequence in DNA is TGTGCCAGCAGCCCCCCCCGTTACACCCATAGGGGTTACGAGCAGTACTTC.